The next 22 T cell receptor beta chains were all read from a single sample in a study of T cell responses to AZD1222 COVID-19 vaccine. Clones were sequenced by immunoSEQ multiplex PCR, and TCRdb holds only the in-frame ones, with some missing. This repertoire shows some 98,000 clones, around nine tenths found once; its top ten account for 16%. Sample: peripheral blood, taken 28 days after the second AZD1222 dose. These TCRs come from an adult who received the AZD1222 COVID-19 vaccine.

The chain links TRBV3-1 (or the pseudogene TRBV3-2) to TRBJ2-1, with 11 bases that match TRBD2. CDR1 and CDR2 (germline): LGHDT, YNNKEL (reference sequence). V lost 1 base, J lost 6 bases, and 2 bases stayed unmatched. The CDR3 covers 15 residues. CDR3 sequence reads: CASSQGSGRANEQFF. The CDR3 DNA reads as TGTGCCAGCAGCCAAGGTAGCGGGAGGGCCAATGAGCAGTTCTTC.

CDR3: CASSERGSYTEAFF. As DNA, the CDR3 is TGTGCCAGCTCCGAACGGGGGTCATACACTGAAGCTTTCTTT. The chain couples TRBV2 to TRBJ1-1; the D gene is possibly TRBD1 (5 bases). CDR1 is SNHLY, CDR2 FYNNEI, per germline. The CDR3 consists of 14 residues. The V and J ends lost 8 bases and 3 bases respectively, with 16 bases between them.

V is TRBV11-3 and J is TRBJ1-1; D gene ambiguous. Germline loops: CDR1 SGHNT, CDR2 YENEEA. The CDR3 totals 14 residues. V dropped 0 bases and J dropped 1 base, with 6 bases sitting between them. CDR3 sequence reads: CASSLEGGNTEAFF. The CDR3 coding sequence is TGTGCCAGCAGCTTAGAGGGAGGGAACACTGAAGCTTTCTTT.

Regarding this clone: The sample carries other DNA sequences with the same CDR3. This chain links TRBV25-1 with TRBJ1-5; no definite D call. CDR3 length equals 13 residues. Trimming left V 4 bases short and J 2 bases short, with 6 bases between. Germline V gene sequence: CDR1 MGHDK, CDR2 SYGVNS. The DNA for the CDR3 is TGTGCCAGCAGTGGAGTCGGCAATCAGCCCCAGCATTTT. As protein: CASSGVGNQPQHF.

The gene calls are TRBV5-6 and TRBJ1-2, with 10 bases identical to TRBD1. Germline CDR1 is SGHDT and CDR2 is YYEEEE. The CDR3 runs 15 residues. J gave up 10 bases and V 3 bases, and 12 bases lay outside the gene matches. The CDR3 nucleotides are TGTGCCAGCAGCTCCCGGGACAGGGGTATTTTCGACTACACCTTC. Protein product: CASSSRDRGIFDYTF.

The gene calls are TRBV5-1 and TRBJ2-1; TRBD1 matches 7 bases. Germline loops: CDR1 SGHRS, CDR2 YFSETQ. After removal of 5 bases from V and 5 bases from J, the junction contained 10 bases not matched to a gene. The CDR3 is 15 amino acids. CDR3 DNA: TGCGCCAGCAGGGCCGCCGGGACAGCCCACAATGAGCAGTTCTTC. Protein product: CASRAAGTAHNEQFF.

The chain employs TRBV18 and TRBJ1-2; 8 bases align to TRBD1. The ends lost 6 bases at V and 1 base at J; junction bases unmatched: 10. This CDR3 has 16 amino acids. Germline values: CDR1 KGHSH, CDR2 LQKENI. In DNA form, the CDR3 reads TGTGCCAGCTCCTTAGGACAGGGCTCCCTTAACTATGGCTACACCTTC. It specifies CASSLGQGSLNYGYTF.

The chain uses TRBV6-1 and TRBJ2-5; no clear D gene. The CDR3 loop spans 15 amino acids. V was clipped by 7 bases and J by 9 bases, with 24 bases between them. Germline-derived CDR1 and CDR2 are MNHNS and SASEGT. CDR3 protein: CASNYQSTPFEAQYF. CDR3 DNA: TGTGCCAGCAACTACCAGTCGACCCCCTTCGAGGCCCAGTACTTC.

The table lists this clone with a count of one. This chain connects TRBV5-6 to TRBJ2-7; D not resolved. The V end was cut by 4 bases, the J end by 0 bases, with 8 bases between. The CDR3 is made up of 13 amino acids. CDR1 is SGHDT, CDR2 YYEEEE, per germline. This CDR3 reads CASSPGPSYEQYF. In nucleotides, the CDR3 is TGTGCCAGCAGCCCCGGTCCCTCCTACGAGCAGTACTTC.

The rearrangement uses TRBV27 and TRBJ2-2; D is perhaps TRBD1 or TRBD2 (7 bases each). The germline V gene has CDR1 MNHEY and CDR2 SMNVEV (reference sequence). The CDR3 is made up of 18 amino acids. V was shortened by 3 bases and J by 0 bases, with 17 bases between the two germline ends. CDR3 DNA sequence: TGTGCCAGCAGTTTCAGGGGGGGTCCCGGAACGAACACCGGGGAGCTGTTTTTT. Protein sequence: CASSFRGGPGTNTGELFF.

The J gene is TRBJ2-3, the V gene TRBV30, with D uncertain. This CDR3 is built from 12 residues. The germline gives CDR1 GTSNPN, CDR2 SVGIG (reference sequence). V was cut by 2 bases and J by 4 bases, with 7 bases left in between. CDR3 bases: TGTGCCTGGAGTAACACACCAGATACGCAGTATTTT. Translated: CAWSNTPDTQYF.

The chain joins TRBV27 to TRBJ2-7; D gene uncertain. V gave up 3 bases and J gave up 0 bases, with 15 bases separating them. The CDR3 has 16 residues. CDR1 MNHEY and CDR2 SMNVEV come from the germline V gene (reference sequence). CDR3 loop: CASSFSLAPYSYEQYF. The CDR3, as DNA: TGTGCCAGCAGTTTCTCCTTGGCCCCGTACTCCTACGAGCAGTACTTC.

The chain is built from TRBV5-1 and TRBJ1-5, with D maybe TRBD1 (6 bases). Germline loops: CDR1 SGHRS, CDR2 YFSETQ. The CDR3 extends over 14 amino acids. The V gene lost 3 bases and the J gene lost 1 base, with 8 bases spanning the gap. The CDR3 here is CASSSGQSNQPQHF. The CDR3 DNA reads TGCGCCAGCAGCTCCGGACAGAGCAATCAGCCCCAGCATTTT. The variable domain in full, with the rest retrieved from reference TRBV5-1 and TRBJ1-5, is KAGVTQTPRYLIKTRGQQVTLSCSPISGHRSVSWYQQTPGQGLQFLFEYFSETQRNKGNFPGRFSGRQFSNSRSEMNVSTLELGDSALYLCASSSGQSNQPQHFGDGTRLSIL.

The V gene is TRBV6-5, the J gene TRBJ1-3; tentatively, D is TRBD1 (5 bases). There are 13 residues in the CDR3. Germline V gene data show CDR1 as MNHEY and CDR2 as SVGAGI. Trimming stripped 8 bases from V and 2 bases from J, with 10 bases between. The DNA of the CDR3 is TGTGCCAGCTCCAGGGATGCTGGAAACACCATATATTTT. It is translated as CASSRDAGNTIYF.

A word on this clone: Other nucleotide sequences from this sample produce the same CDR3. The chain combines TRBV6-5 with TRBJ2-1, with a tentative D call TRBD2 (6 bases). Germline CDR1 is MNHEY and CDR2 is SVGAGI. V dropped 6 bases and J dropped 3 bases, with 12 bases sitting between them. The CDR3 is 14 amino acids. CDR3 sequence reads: CASRTGGIYNEQFF. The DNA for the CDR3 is TGTGCCAGCAGAACCGGGGGAATCTACAATGAGCAGTTCTTC.

CDR3 region: CASSQGQGHANTEAFF. Here the CDR3 DNA reads TGTGCCAGCAGCCAAGGTCAGGGCCATGCTAACACTGAAGCTTTCTTT. The chain carries TRBV14 and TRBJ1-1, with D possibly being TRBD1 (5 bases). Trimming cost V 1 base and J 2 bases, with 14 bases left between them. Germline V gene sequence: CDR1 SGHDN, CDR2 FVKESK. This CDR3 is built from 16 residues. The full variable domain, its missing parts supplied by reference TRBV14 and TRBJ1-1, is EAGVTQFPSHSVIEKGQTVTLRCDPISGHDNLYWYRRVMGKEIKFLLHFVKESKQDESGMPNNRFLAERTGGTYSTLKVQPAELEDSGVYFCASSQGQGHANTEAFFGQGTRLTVV.

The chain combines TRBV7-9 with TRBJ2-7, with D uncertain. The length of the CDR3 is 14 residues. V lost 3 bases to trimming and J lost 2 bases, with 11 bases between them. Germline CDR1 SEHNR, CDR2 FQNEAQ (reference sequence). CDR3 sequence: CASSFSAKPYEQYF. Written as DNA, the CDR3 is TGTGCCAGCAGCTTCTCTGCAAAGCCCTACGAGCAGTACTTC.

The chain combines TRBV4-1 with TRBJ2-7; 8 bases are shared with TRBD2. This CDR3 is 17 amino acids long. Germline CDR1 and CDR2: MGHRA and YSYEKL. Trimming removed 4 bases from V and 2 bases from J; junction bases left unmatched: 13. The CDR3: CASSLGARSGTPYEQYF. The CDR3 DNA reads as TGCGCCAGCAGCCTAGGCGCGCGTAGCGGGACCCCCTACGAGCAGTACTTC.

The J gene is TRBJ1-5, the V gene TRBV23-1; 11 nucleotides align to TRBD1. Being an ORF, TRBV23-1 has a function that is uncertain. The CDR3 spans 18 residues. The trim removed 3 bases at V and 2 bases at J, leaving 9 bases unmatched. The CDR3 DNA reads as TGCGCCAGCAGTCACCACCTGTGGGGACAGGGGGGCAATCAGCCCCAGCATTTT. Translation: CASSHHLWGQGGNQPQHF.

CDR3 nucleotide sequence: TGTGCCAGCAGTTCGACGGATCCGAACACTGAAGCTTTCTTT. Amino acids: CASSSTDPNTEAFF. This sequence joins TRBV6-1 and TRBJ1-1; D remains ambiguous. V was pared by 5 bases and J by 1 base, with 11 bases between. The length of the CDR3 is 14 residues. Germline V gene sequence: CDR1 MNHNS, CDR2 SASEGT.

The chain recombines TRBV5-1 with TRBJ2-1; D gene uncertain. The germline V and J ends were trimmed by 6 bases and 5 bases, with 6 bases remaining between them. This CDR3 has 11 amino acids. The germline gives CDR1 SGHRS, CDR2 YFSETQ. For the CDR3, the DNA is TGCGCCAGCAATGAGAACAATGAGCAGTTCTTC. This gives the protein CASNENNEQFF.

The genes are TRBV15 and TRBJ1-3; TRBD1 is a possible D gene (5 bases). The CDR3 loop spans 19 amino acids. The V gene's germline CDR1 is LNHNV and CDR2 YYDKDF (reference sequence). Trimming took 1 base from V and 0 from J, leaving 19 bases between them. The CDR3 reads CATSRAPQGVSYSGNTIYF. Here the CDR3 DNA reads TGTGCCACCAGCAGAGCCCCCCAAGGGGTGTCGTACTCTGGAAACACCATATATTTT.